This entry lists 28 T cell receptor beta chains sequenced from one sample in a study of T cell responses to AZD1222 COVID-19 vaccine. The assay was immunoSEQ multiplex PCR, and TCRdb's table has in-frame clones only and misses some. The profile shows roughly 100,000 clones, 80% to 90% of them singletons. The source was peripheral blood, collected on day 0 of AZD1222 vaccination. These receptors all stem from an adult in good health.

This chain links TRBV27 with TRBJ1-5, with TRBD1 identical over 10 bases. The germline gives CDR1 MNHEY, CDR2 SMNVEV (reference sequence). V trimming: 6 bases; J trimming: 4 bases; junction bases outside the gene matches: 12. The CDR3 consists of 17 residues. CDR3 sequence reads: CASSPRGGTGVNQPQHF. The DNA of the CDR3 is TGTGCCAGCAGCCCCCGGGGGGGGACAGGGGTTAATCAGCCCCAGCATTTT.

The V call is TRBV7-6, the J call TRBJ1-3; 9 nucleotides line up with TRBD1. The germline CDR1 and CDR2 sequences are SGHVS and FNYEAQ. The CDR3 runs to 19 residues. Trimming at V came to 5 bases and at J to 0 bases, leaving 14 bases not matched to a gene. The CDR3 DNA reads TGTGCCAGCAGCGAATGGGACAGGGATAGCCCCACCTCTGGAAACACCATATATTTT. Its translation: CASSEWDRDSPTSGNTIYF.

The chain carries TRBV3-1 (or the pseudogene TRBV3-2) and TRBJ1-2; 9 positions agree with TRBD1. The germline V gene has CDR1 LGHDT and CDR2 YNNKEL (reference sequence). The CDR3 is 16 amino acids. Trimming cost V 1 base and J 3 bases; bases outside gene matches: 6. The CDR3 sequence is CASSQAKTGGHYGYTF. CDR3 nucleotide sequence: TGTGCCAGCAGCCAAGCTAAGACAGGGGGGCACTATGGCTACACCTTC.

This chain joins TRBV28 and TRBJ2-3; weak D call: TRBD2 (5 bases). The length of the CDR3 is 14 residues. V dropped 4 bases and J dropped 0 bases, with 8 bases sitting between them. Germline values: CDR1 MDHEN, CDR2 SYDVKM. The CDR3 loop reads CASSSQRSTDTQYF. DNA for the CDR3: TGTGCCAGCAGTTCACAGCGGAGCACAGATACGCAGTATTTT.

The table lists this clone with a count of one. The CDR3 loop is CASSYWDTPYEQYF. The CDR3, as DNA: TGTGCCAGCAGTTACTGGGACACCCCCTACGAGCAGTACTTC. The chain carries TRBV6-2 or TRBV6-3 and TRBJ2-7; the D gene is possibly TRBD1 (6 bases). The CDR3 is made up of 14 amino acids. The V gene lost 1 base and the J gene lost 2 bases, with 9 bases spanning the gap. Germline V gives CDR1 MNHEY, CDR2 SVGEGT.

The chain is built from TRBV6-1 and TRBJ2-7; D is ambiguous. CDR1 is MNHNS, CDR2 SASEGT, per germline. This CDR3 is built from 12 residues. The ends were cut back, 2 bases at V and 2 bases at J, with 4 bases in the middle. Here the CDR3 DNA reads TGTGCCAGCAGTGAACCTCCCTACGAGCAGTACTTC. Translation gives CASSEPPYEQYF.

V is TRBV7-2 and J is TRBJ2-2; D possibly corresponds to TRBD1 (8 bases). Deletions cut 5 bases from V and 4 bases from J, with 14 bases between. The CDR3 contains 15 residues. Looked up from germline, CDR1 is SGHTA and CDR2 is FQGNSA. The CDR3 region is CASSVNRGGTGELFF. Written as DNA, the CDR3 is TGTGCCAGCAGCGTAAACAGGGGGGGCACCGGGGAGCTGTTTTTT. The variable domain in full, with the rest retrieved from reference TRBV7-2 and TRBJ2-2, is GAGVSQSPSNKVTEKGKDVELRCDPISGHTALYWYRQSLGQGLEFLIYFQGNSAPDKSGLPSDRFSAERTGGSVSTLTIQRTQQEDSAVYLCASSVNRGGTGELFFGEGSRLTVL.

This clone was detected only once. The CDR3 DNA sequence: TGTGCCAGCAGCGGAACAGGGGCCCTGAACACTGAAGCTTTCTTT. Protein product: CASSGTGALNTEAFF. This chain joins TRBV9 and TRBJ1-1; 7 bases fit TRBD1. The CDR3 runs 15 residues. Germline CDR1 and CDR2: SGDLS and YYNGEE. Trimming cost V 3 bases and J 0 bases; bases outside gene matches: 5.

For the CDR3, the DNA is TGTGCCACCAGTGTTGGGGGACCGGGACAGCGGGGACGGACCCAGTACTTC. Translating gives CATSVGGPGQRGRTQYF. The chain joins TRBV24-1 to TRBJ2-5; the D call may be TRBD1 or TRBD2 (7 bases each). CDR3 length equals 17 residues. Germline CDR1 KGHDR, CDR2 SFDVKD. V was shortened by 5 bases and J by 7 bases, with 25 bases between the two germline ends.

This clone is a singleton in its sample. The chain joins TRBV10-1 to TRBJ1-5, with D possibly being TRBD1 (5 bases). CDR1 is WNHNN and CDR2 is SYGVQD in the germline V gene (reference sequence). The CDR3 is 13 residues long. V lost 5 bases and J lost 5, with 10 bases in between. This chain's CDR3 is CASSLGPYQPQHF. Written as DNA, the CDR3 is TGCGCCAGCAGTTTGGGGCCTTATCAGCCCCAGCATTTT.

This chain uses TRBV3-1 (or the pseudogene TRBV3-2) with TRBJ2-5; no reliable D call. Trimming removed 4 bases at V and 7 bases at J, with 10 bases between. The CDR3 consists of 12 residues. Germline V gene sequence: CDR1 LGHDT, CDR2 YNNKEL (reference sequence). The CDR3 sequence is CASSLTDGTQYF. In nucleotides, the CDR3 is TGTGCCAGCAGCCTTACCGACGGGACCCAGTACTTC.

The CDR3 loop is CATSDSYQETQYF. CDR3 coding DNA: TGTGCCACCAGTGACAGTTACCAAGAGACCCAGTACTTC. The chain recombines TRBV24-1 with TRBJ2-5; D is unresolved. Trimming left V 4 bases short and J 0 bases short, with 5 bases between. From germline, CDR1 is KGHDR and CDR2 SFDVKD. CDR3 size: 13 residues.

This chain links TRBV5-1 with TRBJ1-1; 11 nucleotides align to TRBD1. This CDR3 has 17 amino acids. The germline V gene has CDR1 SGHRS and CDR2 YFSETQ. V dropped 2 bases and J dropped 0; count of bases not matched to a gene: 6. CDR3 sequence reads: CASSFGQGAGMNTEAFF. The CDR3 coding sequence is TGCGCCAGCAGCTTCGGACAGGGGGCGGGAATGAACACTGAAGCTTTCTTT.

V gene TRBV28 combines with J gene TRBJ1-2; TRBD1 is a possible D gene (5 bases). There are 13 residues in the CDR3. The V gene lost 6 bases and the J gene lost 4 bases, with 12 bases spanning the gap. CDR1 MDHEN and CDR2 SYDVKM come from the germline V gene. CDR3 protein: CASRGDGIYGYTF. In DNA form, the CDR3 reads TGTGCCAGCAGAGGGGACGGGATCTATGGCTACACCTTC.

V and J are TRBV5-1 and TRBJ2-7; 10 bases are shared with TRBD2. The CDR3 length is 13 residues. The V gene end was trimmed by 3 bases and the J gene end by 5 bases; junction bases not matched to a gene: 2. Germline V lookup: CDR1 SGHRS, CDR2 YFSETQ. CDR3: CASSSLAGDEQYF. In nucleotides, the CDR3 is TGCGCCAGCAGCTCGCTAGCGGGGGACGAGCAGTACTTC.

The table lists this clone with a count of one. J is TRBJ1-4 and V is TRBV28, with 9 bases that match TRBD1. There are 15 residues in the CDR3. V was pared by 2 bases and J by 8 bases, with 6 bases of the junction left unmatched. Germline V CDR1 and CDR2: MDHEN, SYDVKM. The chain's CDR3 is CASSLPGTGREKLFF. The CDR3 nucleotides are TGTGCCAGCAGTTTACCCGGGACAGGGCGAGAAAAACTGTTTTTT. Supplemented by reference TRBV28 and TRBJ1-4, the full variable domain reads DVKVTQSSRYLVKRTGEKVFLECVQDMDHENMFWYRQDPGLGLRLIYFSYDVKMKEKGDIPEGYSVSREKKERFSLILESASTNQTSMYLCASSLPGTGREKLFFGSGTQLSVL.

The chain has TRBV3-1 (or the pseudogene TRBV3-2) and TRBJ2-7, with 9 bases identical to TRBD2. CDR1 is LGHDT and CDR2 is YNNKEL in the germline V gene (reference sequence). After removal of 7 bases from V and 7 bases from J, the junction contained 17 bases not matched to a gene. CDR3 length: 16 amino acids. The CDR3 DNA reads as TGTGCCAGCACCCATAACAGCGGGGGGCTCGGGAGGGAGCAGTACTTC. Protein product: CASTHNSGGLGREQYF.

This chain joins TRBV7-6 and TRBJ2-2; D remains ambiguous. Germline V gene data show CDR1 as SGHVS and CDR2 as FNYEAQ. This CDR3 spans 14 amino acids. V shed 0 bases and J shed 4 bases, with 6 bases lying between them. The DNA of the CDR3 is TGTGCCAGCAGCTTAGCGCAACGCACCGGGGAGCTGTTTTTT. Its protein is CASSLAQRTGELFF.

The J gene is TRBJ1-2, the V gene TRBV11-2, with 10 bases lining up with TRBD1. Germline assignment: CDR1 SGHAT and CDR2 FQNNGV. V trimming: 5 bases; J trimming: 3 bases; junction bases outside the gene matches: 6. This CDR3 has 15 residues. In DNA form, the CDR3 reads TGTGCCAGCAGCCTGGGGGACAGGGGCTACTATGGCTACACCTTC. Translated, it gives CASSLGDRGYYGYTF. The full variable domain, in which reference TRBV11-2 and TRBJ1-2 provide the parts outside the CDR3, is EAGVAQSPRYKIIEKRQSVAFWCNPISGHATLYWYQQILGQGPKLLIQFQNNGVVDDSQLPKDRFSAERLKGVDSTLKIQPAKLEDSAVYLCASSLGDRGYYGYTFGSGTRLTVV.

CDR3 coding DNA: TGTGCCAGCAGCCCCCGGGTCGGGGAGACCCAGTACTTC. This sequence encodes CASSPRVGETQYF. The J gene is TRBJ2-5, the V gene TRBV7-3, with D unclear. The germline V gene encodes CDR1 SGHTA and CDR2 FQGTGA. V was shortened by 5 bases and J by 5 bases, with 12 bases between the two germline ends. This CDR3 has 13 residues.

The J gene is TRBJ2-2, the V gene TRBV5-3, with 7 nucleotides matching TRBD1. TRBV5-3 is an ORF for which the function is uncertain. V lost 4 bases, J lost 2 bases, and 8 bases stayed unmatched. The CDR3 extends over 16 amino acids. The CDR3 DNA is TGTGCCAGAAGCACGGCCGGGACAGAAAACACCGGGGAGCTGTTTTTT. It encodes CARSTAGTENTGELFF.

The chain links TRBV30 to TRBJ1-6; no clear D gene. The CDR3 totals 18 residues. V was cut by 4 bases and J by 0 bases, with 19 bases left in between. The germline gives CDR1 GTSNPN, CDR2 SVGIG (reference sequence). The CDR3 region has the DNA TGTGCCTGGAAAAGTGTCAGCCTCTCCAGCTCCTATAATTCACCCCTCCACTTT. This translates into CAWKSVSLSSSYNSPLHF. Full variable domain (rest looked up from reference TRBV30 and TRBJ1-6): SQTIHQWPATLVQPVGSPLSLECTVEGTSNPNLYWYRQAAGRGLQLLFYSVGIGQISSEVPQNLSASRPQDRQFILSSKKLLLSDSGFYLCAWKSVSLSSSYNSPLHFGNGTRLTVT.

V is TRBV6-2 or TRBV6-3 and J is TRBJ1-6, with unresolved D. The CDR3 totals 14 residues. Germline V CDR1 and CDR2: MNHEY, SVGEGT. Trimming removed 2 bases at V and 7 bases at J, with 9 bases between. The CDR3 sequence is CASSYGVTNSPLHF. The CDR3 DNA is TGTGCCAGCAGTTACGGTGTAACGAATTCACCCCTCCACTTT.

The chain combines TRBV2 with TRBJ1-4; a weak D match, TRBD1 (5 bases). The CDR3 loop spans 12 amino acids. Germline CDR1 and CDR2: SNHLY and FYNNEI. Trimming shortened V by 8 bases and J by 9 bases, and 13 bases separated the two germline ends. The CDR3 nucleotides are TGTGCCAGCTTGCACGGGGCCAAAAAACTGTTTTTT. As protein: CASLHGAKKLFF.

This rearrangement joins TRBV3-1 (or the pseudogene TRBV3-2) to TRBJ1-5, with a possible D match to TRBD1 (5 bases). Germline loops: CDR1 LGHDT, CDR2 YNNKEL (reference sequence). Trimming cost V 4 bases and J 3 bases, with 7 bases left between them. This CDR3 contains 13 residues. The CDR3 bases are TGTGCCAGCAGCCCGACAGTCAATCAGCCCCAGCATTTT. This sequence encodes CASSPTVNQPQHF.

The chain recombines TRBV9 with TRBJ2-2; D possibly corresponds to TRBD1 (5 bases). V was pared by 2 bases and J by 0 bases, with 14 bases between. The CDR3 is 17 amino acids. Per the germline V gene, CDR1 is SGDLS and CDR2 is YYNGEE. CDR3 sequence reads: CASSVPLGQANTGELFF. The CDR3 DNA sequence: TGTGCCAGCAGCGTTCCCCTCGGACAAGCGAACACCGGGGAGCTGTTTTTT.

This clone was picked up one time. The rearrangement joins TRBV7-9 to TRBJ1-2, with 9 bases aligning to TRBD1. The V segment lost 5 bases and the J segment 4 bases; nucleotides outside the gene matches: 14. The CDR3 is made up of 17 amino acids. CDR1 is SEHNR and CDR2 is FQNEAQ in the germline V gene (reference sequence). CDR3 sequence (DNA): TGTGCCAGCAGCCATACAGGGGGCGAGCCGGGTGTCTATGGCTACACCTTC. It translates to CASSHTGGEPGVYGYTF.

The rearrangement uses TRBV29-1 and TRBJ1-2, with 10 nucleotides matching TRBD1. This CDR3 is 14 amino acids long. The V gene's germline CDR1 is SQVTM and CDR2 ANQGSEA. V lost 6 bases, J lost 4 bases, and 8 bases stayed unmatched. Here the CDR3 reads CSVLGRDRGYGYTF. Written as DNA, the CDR3 is TGCAGCGTCCTTGGTCGGGACAGGGGCTATGGCTACACCTTC.